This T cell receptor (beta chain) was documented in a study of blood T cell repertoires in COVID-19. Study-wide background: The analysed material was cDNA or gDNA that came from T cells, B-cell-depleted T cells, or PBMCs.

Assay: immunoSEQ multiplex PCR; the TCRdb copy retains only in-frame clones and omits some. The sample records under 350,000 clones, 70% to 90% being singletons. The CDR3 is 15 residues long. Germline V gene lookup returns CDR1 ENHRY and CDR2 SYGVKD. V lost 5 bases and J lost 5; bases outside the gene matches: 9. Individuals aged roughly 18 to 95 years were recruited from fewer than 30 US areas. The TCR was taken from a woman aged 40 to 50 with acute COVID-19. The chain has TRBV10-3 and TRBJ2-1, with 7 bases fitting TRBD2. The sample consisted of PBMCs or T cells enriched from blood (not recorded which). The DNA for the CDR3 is TGTGCCATCAGTTCTGGCCTAGCGGAGGACAATGAGCAGTTCTTC. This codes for CAISSGLAEDNEQFF.